This T cell receptor beta chain was found in a study of cytomegalovirus exposure and HLA in healthy donors. For the study at large: Earlier findings included some 120 million unique TCR beta sequences obtained from 150 million to 200 million T cells.

The V and J ends lost 4 bases and 1 base respectively, with 21 bases between them. The germline CDR1 and CDR2 sequences are SQVTM and ANQGSEA. The CDR3 sequence is 17 residues long. Findings and limits, study-wide: Some V segments could not be told apart, so they were left out, TRBV6-2 and TRBV6-3 among them.

Details on this clone: Its specificity is not known.

PCR amplification relied on 60 Vbeta primers (plus 13 Jbeta primers). Assay: immunoSEQ multiplex PCR; the TCRdb copy retains only in-frame clones and omits some. The sample records 50,000 to 60,000 clones, more than 60% being singletons. The sequenced sample consisted of PBMCs. The receptor comes from a woman in her 40s in good health and CMV-seropositive. The chain links TRBV29-1 to TRBJ2-3; D is perhaps TRBD2 (5 bases). As DNA, the CDR3 is TGCAGCGTTGTTCCCCTACCTCTTGCGGGTCGCACAGATACGCAGTATTTT. It translates to CSVVPLPLAGRTDTQYF.